This TCR beta chain is from a study of blood T cell repertoires in COVID-19. The table came from immunoSEQ multiplex PCR; TCRdb's copy has only in-frame clones and leaves some out. The sample lists about 300,000 clones, around nine tenths occurring once. CDR3 size: 16 residues. The germline V gene has CDR1 LNHNV and CDR2 YYDKDF (reference sequence). Trimming at V came to 1 base and at J to 7 bases, leaving 10 bases not matched to a gene. Individuals aged about 18 to 90 years were recruited from 24 US areas. The chain employs TRBV15 and TRBJ1-2; 9 nucleotides agree with TRBD1. Source material: PBMCs or T cells enriched from blood (not recorded which). The clonotype comes from a woman under 40 who had recovered from COVID-19. The CDR3 DNA follows: TGTGCCACCAGCAGAGCCGCGGGACAGGGAGGAGGTGGCTACACCTTC. Amino acids: CATSRAAGQGGGGYTF.